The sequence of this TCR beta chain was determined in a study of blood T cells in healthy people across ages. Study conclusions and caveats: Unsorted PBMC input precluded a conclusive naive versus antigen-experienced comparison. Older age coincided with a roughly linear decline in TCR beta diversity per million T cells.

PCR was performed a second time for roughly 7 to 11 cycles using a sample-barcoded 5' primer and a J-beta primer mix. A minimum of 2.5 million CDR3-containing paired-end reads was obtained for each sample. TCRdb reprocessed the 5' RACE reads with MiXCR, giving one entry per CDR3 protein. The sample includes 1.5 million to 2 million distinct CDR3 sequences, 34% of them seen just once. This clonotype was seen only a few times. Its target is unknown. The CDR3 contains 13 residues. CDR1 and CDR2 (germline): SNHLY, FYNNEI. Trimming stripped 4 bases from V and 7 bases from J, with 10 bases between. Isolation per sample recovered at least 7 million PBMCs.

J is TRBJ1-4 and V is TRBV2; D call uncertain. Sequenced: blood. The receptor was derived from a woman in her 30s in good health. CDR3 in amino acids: CASSASRGEKLFF. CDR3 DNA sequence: TGTGCCAGCAGTGCTTCAAGAGGTGAAAAACTGTTTTTT. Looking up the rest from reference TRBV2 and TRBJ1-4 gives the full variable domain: EPEVTQTPSHQVTQMGQEVILRCVPISNHLYFYWYRQILGQKVEFLVSFYNNEISEKSEIFDDQFSVERPDGSNFTLKIRSTKLEDSAMYFCASSASRGEKLFFGSGTQLSVL.